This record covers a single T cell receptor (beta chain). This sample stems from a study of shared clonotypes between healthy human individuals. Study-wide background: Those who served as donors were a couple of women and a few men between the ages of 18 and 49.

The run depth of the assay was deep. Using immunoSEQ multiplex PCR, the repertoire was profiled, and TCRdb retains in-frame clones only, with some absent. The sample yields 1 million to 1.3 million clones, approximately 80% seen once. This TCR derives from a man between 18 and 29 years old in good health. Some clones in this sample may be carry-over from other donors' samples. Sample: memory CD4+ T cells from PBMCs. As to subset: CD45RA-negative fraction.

The CDR3 sequence is CASSPPGTRANYGYTF. The CDR3 DNA follows: TGTGCCAGTAGTCCCCCGGGCACTCGAGCTAACTATGGCTACACCTTC. The V call is TRBV19, the J call TRBJ1-2; D gene uncertain. Deletions cut 5 bases from V and 0 bases from J, with 16 bases between. Germline CDR1 is LNHDA and CDR2 is SQIVND (reference sequence). The CDR3 covers 16 residues.